The next 2 T cell receptor beta chains were all read from a single sample in a study of kidney transplant recipient with SARS-CoV-2 infection (TCRdb year 2021). Sequenced on an Illumina MiSeq. Using fastp at Q25 and MiXCR, TCRdb reprocessed the public reads and kept productive beta chains. All rows with the same CDR3 protein become a single entry with the most common DNA and genes. The sample data list approximately 250,000 distinct CDR3 sequences, and about 30% of these were observed just once. Roughly 7.3% of the sample comes from the top ten. According to the study, the label for this sample's time point signals: pre-pandemic baseline sample and day 111 after first positive SARS-CoV-2 test. Material: a blood sample, obtained at baseline and between days 110 and 120 from a kidney transplant recipient. Receptor source: a male patient aged 30 to 39 who had COVID-19 and was a kidney transplant recipient. Some T cells seen after a transplant may have their origin in the graft donor.

About this clonotype itself: This may be a read error: a much more frequent sequence differs by one nucleotide. J is TRBJ2-5 and V is TRBV28, with 8 bases matching TRBD1. Near its end, the DNA agrees better with TRBJ2-7, so the J call may be wrong. This CDR3 has 14 amino acids. CDR1 MDHEN and CDR2 SYDVKM come from the germline V gene. This CDR3 reads CAGSYQGARNEQYF. The CDR3 nucleotides are TGTGCCGGCAGTTACCAGGGGGCGAGGAACGAGCAGTACTTC.

The table lists this clonotype with many counts. The CDR3 nucleotides read TGTGCCAGCAGCTGGGGGGGTAATGAGCAGTTCTTC. As protein: CASSWGGNEQFF. The V call is TRBV7-2, the J call TRBJ2-1; 7 nucleotides line up with TRBD2. Per germline, CDR1 SGHTA and CDR2 FQGNSA. The CDR3 sequence is 12 residues long. J lost 7 bases, V lost 4 bases, and 1 base had no gene match. The full variable domain, its missing parts supplied by reference TRBV7-2 and TRBJ2-1, is GAGVSQSPSNKVTEKGKDVELRCDPISGHTALYWYRQSLGQGLEFLIYFQGNSAPDKSGLPSDRFSAERTGGSVSTLTIQRTQQEDSAVYLCASSWGGNEQFFGPGTRLTVL.